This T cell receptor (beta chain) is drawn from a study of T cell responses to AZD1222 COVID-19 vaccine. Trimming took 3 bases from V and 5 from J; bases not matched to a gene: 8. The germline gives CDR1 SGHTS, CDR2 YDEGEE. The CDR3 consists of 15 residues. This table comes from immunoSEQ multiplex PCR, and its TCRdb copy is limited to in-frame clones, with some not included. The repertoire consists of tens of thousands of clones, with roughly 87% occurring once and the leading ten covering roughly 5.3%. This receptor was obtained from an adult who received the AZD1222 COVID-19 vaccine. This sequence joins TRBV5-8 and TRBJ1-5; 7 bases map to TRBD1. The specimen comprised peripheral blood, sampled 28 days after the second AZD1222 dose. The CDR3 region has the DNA TGTGCCAGCAGCTGGAACCGGGACAGCTATCAGCCCCAGCATTTT. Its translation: CASSWNRDSYQPQHF.